This T cell receptor beta chain was sequenced in a study of blood T cell repertoires in COVID-19. Authors' methods: Amplification of reference gene primers provided the estimated nucleated cell counts. Assay: immunoSEQ multiplex PCR; the TCRdb copy retains only in-frame clones and omits some. V and J calls and clone size are those listed in that table; D and trimming were worked out from the DNA. The sample lists about 270,000 clones, 91% occurring once. Those who participated ranged in age from roughly 18 to 95 years and resided in roughly 26 US areas. Assignments of participants to cohorts depended upon their own reported clinical history. This clone was recorded once. The specimen sequenced was PBMCs or T cells enriched from blood (not recorded which). The receptor was derived from a middle-aged man who had been exposed to COVID-19.

CDR3 bases: TGTGCCAGCAGCTTGGACAGGGGGGGACCCCTCCACTTT. Amino acid sequence: CASSLDRGGPLHF. This rearrangement joins TRBV5-6 to TRBJ1-6; 8 bases align to TRBD1. The germline V gene encodes CDR1 SGHDT and CDR2 YYEEEE. The length of the CDR3 is 13 residues. The trim removed 0 bases at V and 12 bases at J, leaving 2 bases unmatched.